The T cell receptor (beta chain) described here comes from a study of T cell clonality in common variable immunodeficiency. General study findings and limits: CVID patient heterogeneity limited repertoire-clinical complication correlations. Authors noted CVID clonality's cause needs subpopulation repertoire sequencing. Reportedly, TCR beta sequences from common variable immunodeficiency showed fewer deletions and N-nucleotide insertions. Compared with controls, CVID subjects had fewer shared TCRbeta clones.

There are many counts of this clone. What it binds is unknown. The read gets to within 3 residues of the CDR3 end, and the germline J gene fills in the rest. Trimming shortened V by 3 bases and J by 2 bases, and 10 bases separated the two germline ends. This CDR3 spans 15 amino acids. Assay used: immunoSEQ multiplex PCR; TCRdb lists only in-frame clones, some missing. Captured here are around 32,000 clones, none seen once; the top ten comprise roughly 5.6%. This TCR derives from a human donor with common variable immunodeficiency. The specimen sequenced was peripheral blood mononuclear cells. This chain joins TRBV12-3 or TRBV12-4 and TRBJ2-2; the D gene is possibly TRBD1 (6 bases). The DNA read from the CDR3 is TGTGCCAGCAGTTTCGCGACAGGAAACACCGGGGAG. It is translated as CASSFATGNTGE. In full, the CDR3 is CASSFATGNTGELFF.